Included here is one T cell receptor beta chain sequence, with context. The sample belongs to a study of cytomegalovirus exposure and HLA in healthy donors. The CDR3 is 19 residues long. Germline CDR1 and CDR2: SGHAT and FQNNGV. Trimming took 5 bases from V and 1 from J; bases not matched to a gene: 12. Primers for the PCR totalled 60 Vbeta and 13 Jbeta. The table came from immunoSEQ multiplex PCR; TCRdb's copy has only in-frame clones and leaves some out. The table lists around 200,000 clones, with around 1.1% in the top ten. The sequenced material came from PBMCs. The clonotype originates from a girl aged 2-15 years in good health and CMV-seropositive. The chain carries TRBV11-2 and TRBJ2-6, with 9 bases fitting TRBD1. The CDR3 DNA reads TGTGCCAGCAGCCACTACAGGGGGCGAATGGGTTCTGGGGCCAACGTCCTGACTTTC. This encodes CASSHYRGRMGSGANVLTF.